This passage covers 31 T cell receptor beta chains from one sample sequenced in a study of blood T cells in healthy people across ages. Next came a second PCR, run for roughly 7 to 12 cycles, which used a sample-barcoded 5' primer along with a J-beta primer mix. TCRdb processed the 5' RACE reads anew with MiXCR; each CDR3 protein has one entry. This sample has around 1.1 million distinct CDR3 sequences, with 35% to 40% found just once. Sequencing was carried out using blood. These receptors originate from a man aged 18 to 29 in good health.

This clonotype has only a few counts. V and J are TRBV25-1 and TRBJ1-4; 7 bases fit TRBD1. Germline CDR1 MGHDK, CDR2 SYGVNS. The CDR3 contains 15 residues. V lost 10 bases, J lost 7 bases, and 15 bases stayed unmatched. CDR3 in amino acids: CATEAGAGGSEKLFF. For the CDR3, the DNA is TGTGCCACCGAAGCGGGGGCAGGGGGGAGTGAAAAACTGTTTTTT.

This clonotype was counted many times. The chain uses TRBV6-6 and TRBJ2-7; tentative D call: TRBD1 (6 bases). Germline V gene data show CDR1 as MNHNY and CDR2 as SVGAGI (reference sequence). This CDR3 is built from 13 residues. Trimming took off 3 bases at V and 3 bases at J, with 9 bases between the two ends. The CDR3 sequence is CASSYQQGYEQYF. In DNA, the CDR3 is TGTGCCAGCAGTTATCAACAGGGCTACGAGCAGTACTTC.

V is TRBV4-3 and J is TRBJ1-4, with 7 nucleotides matching TRBD1. CDR1 is LGHNA and CDR2 is YSLEER in the germline V gene. The trim removed 0 bases at V and 5 bases at J, leaving 9 bases unmatched. The CDR3 extends over 17 amino acids. The CDR3 sequence: CASSQEVGDSLNEKLFF. The CDR3 DNA is TGCGCCAGCAGCCAAGAAGTGGGGGACAGTTTAAATGAAAAACTGTTTTTT.

In this sample, this clonotype turned up a few times. The V call is TRBV7-2, the J call TRBJ2-3; D remains unclear. Trimming stripped 3 bases from V and 4 bases from J, with 11 bases between. The germline V gene encodes CDR1 SGHTA and CDR2 FQGNSA. The CDR3 loop spans 14 amino acids. Here the CDR3 reads CASSFSTHPDTQYF. The CDR3 nucleotides are TGTGCCAGCAGCTTTTCTACTCACCCAGATACGCAGTATTTT.

Worth noting for this clonotype: Just one base apart from a much larger clone, this may be a read error. The chain links TRBV20-1 to TRBJ2-5; the D gene could be TRBD1 or TRBD2 (5 bases each). Germline V CDR1 and CDR2: DFQATT, SNEGSKA (reference sequence). CDR3 length: 15 amino acids. With 4 bases removed from V and 11 bases from J, the gap between germline ends came to 26 bases. The CDR3: CSATWDGVSYNEQYF. CDR3 DNA: TGCAGTGCTACCTGGGACGGGGTCTCCTACAATGAGCAGTACTTC.

A word on this clonotype: A read error is possible here, since a much larger clone lies one base away. The genes are TRBV12-3 or TRBV12-4 and TRBJ1-2; D uncertain. The CDR3 totals 12 residues. As DNA, the CDR3 is TGTGCCAGCAGCTCATCGGGCTATTGCTACACCTTC. Protein sequence: CASSSSGYCYTF.

This clonotype was detected only a few times. The V gene is TRBV12-5, the J gene TRBJ2-7; D gene ambiguous. Germline V gives CDR1 LGHNT, CDR2 FRNRAP. This CDR3 spans 15 amino acids. V was pared by 0 bases and J by 1 base, with 10 bases between. The CDR3 loop is CASGLVIGQSYEQYF. CDR3 in DNA: TGTGCTAGTGGTTTGGTAATAGGGCAGTCCTACGAGCAGTACTTC.

V is TRBV15 and J is TRBJ1-1, with TRBD1 as a possible D gene (5 bases). Trimming shortened V by 0 bases and J by 3 bases, and 14 bases separated the two germline ends. The germline V gene has CDR1 LNHNV and CDR2 YYDKDF (reference sequence). CDR3 length: 16 residues. The CDR3 sequence is CATSREAREWDTEAFF. In DNA form, the CDR3 reads TGTGCCACCAGCAGAGAAGCCAGGGAATGGGACACTGAAGCTTTCTTT.

The chain is built from TRBV12-3 or TRBV12-4 and TRBJ1-6; D not resolved. This CDR3 spans 14 amino acids. The V end was cut by 3 bases, the J end by 7 bases, with 10 bases between. Here the CDR3 reads CASSFARRNSPLHF. CDR3 nucleotide sequence: TGTGCCAGCAGTTTCGCACGACGGAATTCACCCCTCCACTTT.

This clonotype was seen only a few times. V usage is TRBV12-3 or TRBV12-4 and J usage is TRBJ2-7; D possibly corresponds to TRBD1 (6 bases). V dropped 6 bases and J dropped 3 bases, with 18 bases sitting between them. The CDR3 covers 15 residues. The DNA of the CDR3 is TGTGCCAGCAGCTATCACCGGGACACCTACTACGAGCAGTACTTC. Its protein product is CASSYHRDTYYEQYF.

This clonotype was recorded many times. V is TRBV27 and J is TRBJ2-7; D unresolved. The CDR3 runs 14 residues. V shed 2 bases and J shed 1 base, with 9 bases lying between them. Germline CDR1 and CDR2: MNHEY and SMNVEV (reference sequence). CDR3 sequence: CASSLTGRSYEQYF. The DNA of the CDR3 is TGTGCCAGCAGTTTAACCGGACGGTCCTACGAGCAGTACTTC.

This clonotype was observed a few times. CDR3 region: CASSLGLPPRGIYEQYF. The CDR3 DNA follows: TGTGCCAGCAGCTTGGGGCTTCCCCCGCGAGGTATTTACGAGCAGTACTTC. The V gene is TRBV5-6, the J gene TRBJ2-7; D unclear. With 0 bases removed from V and 4 bases from J, the gap between germline ends came to 20 bases. The CDR3 length is 17 residues. Per germline, CDR1 SGHDT and CDR2 YYEEEE.

This clonotype was seen only a few times. V gene TRBV27 combines with J gene TRBJ2-7; 8 bases are shared with TRBD1. This CDR3 has 15 amino acids. Germline-derived CDR1 and CDR2 are MNHEY and SMNVEV (reference sequence). The ends lost 4 bases at V and 0 bases at J; junction bases unmatched: 5. This CDR3 is CASSSWTGRSYEQYF. The CDR3 region has the DNA TGTGCCAGCAGTTCTTGGACAGGGCGCTCCTACGAGCAGTACTTC.

This rearrangement joins TRBV6-2 or TRBV6-3 to TRBJ2-1; D is unclear. In germline, CDR1 is MNHEY, CDR2 SVGEGT. The V and J ends lost 2 bases and 4 bases respectively, with 12 bases between them. CDR3 length equals 15 residues. This CDR3 is CASSYTHLRYNEQFF. CDR3 in DNA: TGTGCCAGCAGTTACACCCATCTAAGGTACAATGAGCAGTTCTTC.

The table lists this clonotype with a few counts. The rearrangement links TRBV5-1 to TRBJ1-1; TRBD1 agrees at 9 bases. Germline V lookup: CDR1 SGHRS, CDR2 YFSETQ. After removal of 0 bases from V and 4 bases from J, the junction contained 10 bases not matched to a gene. The CDR3 length is 17 residues. CDR3 nucleotide sequence: TGCGCCAGCAGCTTGGGGAGACAGGGGGGTGTGAGCACTGAAGCTTTCTTT. Its translation: CASSLGRQGGVSTEAFF.

V is TRBV7-9 and J is TRBJ1-2; D gene ambiguous. V lost 2 bases to trimming and J lost 2 bases, with 12 bases between them. The CDR3 covers 15 residues. Germline V gives CDR1 SEHNR, CDR2 FQNEAQ (reference sequence). CDR3 coding DNA: TGTGCCAGCAGCTTAAGTAGTTCGCACAACTATGGCTACACCTTC. Translated: CASSLSSSHNYGYTF.

The rearrangement links TRBV12-3 or TRBV12-4 to TRBJ1-3, with D tentatively TRBD1 (5 bases). Trimming shortened V by 6 bases and J by 11 bases, and 14 bases separated the two germline ends. The CDR3 length is 12 residues. The CDR3 nucleotides read TGTGCCAGCAGAGGGACGGGGGTGGCCATATATTTT. Translation: CASRGTGVAIYF.

This chain links TRBV20-1 with TRBJ1-1; D gene unclear. From germline, CDR1 is DFQATT and CDR2 SNEGSKA (reference sequence). CDR3 length: 15 residues. The CDR3 region has the DNA TGCAGGAGCTTTAGAGAGGTTTTTAAGAACACTGAAGCTTTCTTT. Translating gives CRSFREVFKNTEAFF.

The CDR3 sequence is CASSSRLVGDVTDTQYF. CDR3 coding DNA: TGTGCCAGCAGTTCCCGACTAGTGGGGGATGTCACAGATACGCAGTATTTT. The chain joins TRBV6-6 to TRBJ2-3, with D maybe TRBD2 (6 bases). CDR1 and CDR2 from the germline V gene are MNHNY and SVGAGI (reference sequence). CDR3 length equals 17 residues. With 4 bases removed from V and 2 bases from J, the gap between germline ends came to 19 bases.

The table lists this clonotype with a few counts. The chain couples TRBV2 to TRBJ2-5; TRBD1 matches 8 bases. V trimming: 6 bases; J trimming: 11 bases; junction bases outside the gene matches: 17. Germline V lookup: CDR1 SNHLY, CDR2 FYNNEI. The CDR3 has 15 amino acids. In nucleotides, the CDR3 is TGTGCCAGCAGCCCCGACAGGGGCCACTTTAAGGCGCAGTACTTC. Protein: CASSPDRGHFKAQYF.

The CDR3 DNA is TGCAGTAAGCGGAGCACAGATACGCAGTATTTT. It encodes CSKRSTDTQYF. The chain joins TRBV20-1 to TRBJ2-3; weak D call: TRBD2 (5 bases). This CDR3 is 11 amino acids long. Trimming shortened V by 8 bases and J by 0 bases, and 6 bases separated the two germline ends. CDR1 DFQATT and CDR2 SNEGSKA come from the germline V gene (reference sequence).

This clonotype was observed a few times. DNA of the CDR3: TGCGCCAGCAGCCCAGTCCGGACAGGGGGCCTTTACAATGAGCAGTTCTTC. Amino acids: CASSPVRTGGLYNEQFF. The chain recombines TRBV4-3 with TRBJ2-1; TRBD1 matches at 11 bases. The CDR3 sequence is 17 residues long. V dropped 4 bases and J dropped 4; count of bases not matched to a gene: 9. Germline V gives CDR1 LGHNA, CDR2 YSLEER.

This clonotype turned up a few times. The chain is built from TRBV4-1 and TRBJ2-3, with 9 bases identical to TRBD2. Germline trimming cut 1 base from V and 2 bases from J; bases unmatched to any gene: 4. The CDR3 has 16 residues. Germline-derived CDR1 and CDR2 are MGHRA and YSYEKL. In DNA form, the CDR3 reads TGCGCCAGCAGCCAAGTAGCGGGGGTGGACACAGATACGCAGTATTTT. It codes for CASSQVAGVDTDTQYF.

This clonotype appeared a few times. This chain connects TRBV29-1 to TRBJ2-1; tentatively, D is TRBD1 (5 bases). Germline values: CDR1 SQVTM, CDR2 ANQGSEA. The CDR3 runs 15 residues. Trimming took off 3 bases at V and 1 base at J, with 13 bases between the two ends. CDR3 in amino acids: CSVDGLPGSYNEQFF. Here the CDR3 DNA reads TGCAGCGTTGATGGGCTCCCAGGGTCCTACAATGAGCAGTTCTTC.

This sequence joins TRBV29-1 and TRBJ1-1; D remains unclear. The CDR3 extends over 14 amino acids. Looked up from germline, CDR1 is SQVTM and CDR2 is ANQGSEA. V gave up 5 bases and J gave up 4 bases, with 17 bases separating them. The CDR3 region is CSVRPRQSGTEAFF. CDR3 DNA: TGCAGCGTTCGCCCCCGTCAGTCGGGCACTGAAGCTTTCTTT. Filled out from reference TRBV29-1 and TRBJ1-1, the complete variable domain reads SAVISQKPSRDICQRGTSLTIQCQVDSQVTMMFWYRQQPGQSLTLIATANQGSEATYESGFVIDKFPISRPNLTFSTLTVSNMSPEDSSIYLCSVRPRQSGTEAFFGQGTRLTVV.

This clonotype turned up a few times. This chain links TRBV6-2 or TRBV6-3 with TRBJ2-5, with D possibly matching TRBD1 (5 bases). Germline CDR1 MNHEY, CDR2 SVGEGT. Trimming left V 1 base short and J 0 bases short, with 9 bases between. This CDR3 spans 15 amino acids. CDR3 bases: TGTGCCAGCAGTTACTTCAGGGCCGACCAAGAGACCCAGTACTTC. It codes for CASSYFRADQETQYF.

The chain couples TRBV24-1 to TRBJ1-2, with D maybe TRBD1 (6 bases). V dropped 4 bases and J dropped 3 bases, with 11 bases sitting between them. Germline CDR1 KGHDR, CDR2 SFDVKD. This CDR3 contains 14 residues. The CDR3: CATSDTTGDYGYTF. CDR3 in DNA: TGTGCCACCAGTGACACGACAGGAGACTATGGCTACACCTTC.

This clonotype was picked up many times. This chain links TRBV6-6 with TRBJ2-7; D unclear. The CDR3 extends over 12 amino acids. Trimming took off 2 bases at V and 4 bases at J, with 6 bases between the two ends. Germline V gives CDR1 MNHNY, CDR2 SVGAGI (reference sequence). In DNA, the CDR3 is TGTGCCAGCAGTTACGTAGGGTACGAGCAGTACTTC. As protein: CASSYVGYEQYF.

This sequence joins TRBV20-1 and TRBJ2-1; 7 bases align to TRBD2. Unmatched junction bases numbered 4, after V lost 3 bases and J lost 8 bases. The CDR3 contains 12 residues. Germline CDR1 DFQATT, CDR2 SNEGSKA (reference sequence). In nucleotides, the CDR3 is TGCAGTGCTAGTGCAGGGAGGGATGAGCAGTTCTTC. Protein: CSASAGRDEQFF.

This clonotype was seen many times. This chain links TRBV20-1 with TRBJ2-1; D not certain. Per the germline V gene, CDR1 is DFQATT and CDR2 is SNEGSKA (reference sequence). The CDR3 runs to 16 residues. Trimming took 0 bases from V and 4 from J, leaving 16 bases between them. Written as DNA, the CDR3 is TGCAGTGCTAGAGACATAAGGACCCCGGAGTACAATGAGCAGTTCTTC. Translated: CSARDIRTPEYNEQFF.

The chain recombines TRBV5-1 with TRBJ2-7, with 9 bases lining up with TRBD2. The V and J ends lost 4 bases and 7 bases, in that order; junction bases with no gene match: 9. The CDR3 loop spans 14 amino acids. The V gene's germline CDR1 is SGHRS and CDR2 YFSETQ. The CDR3 reads CASSPVAGVNEQYF. CDR3 coding DNA: TGCGCCAGCAGCCCAGTAGCGGGGGTTAATGAGCAGTACTTC.